In this sample, the clone carrying this T cell receptor (beta chain) turned up a few times. Its antigen is undetermined. Unrecorded immune exposures were likely, despite nominal health at sampling. The data originate from a study of cytomegalovirus exposure and HLA in healthy donors. Study-wide points: A prior analysis recorded that most TCR beta V segments were productive about 90% or about 30% of the time. A link between a missense DCLRE1C variant and TCR beta V- and J-gene trimming emerged from a later analysis.

PCR employed 60 Vbeta and 13 Jbeta primers. In the authors' methods: Later work found 80 million or so unique TCR beta chains, with about 10 million shared. The protocol was immunoSEQ multiplex PCR, while the TCRdb copy is restricted to in-frame clones and leaves out a portion. V and J calls and clone size are copied from that table; D and trimming were computed from the DNA. The top ten hold 1.5% of the sample, which has some 150,000 clones, roughly 80% seen once. The origin of this receptor is a man in his forties or fifties in good health and CMV-seronegative. Sample: PBMCs.

DNA of the CDR3: TGTGCCAGCAGCTTTGCTACTAGCAACACCGGGGAGCTGTTTTTT. Translating it yields CASSFATSNTGELFF. The rearrangement uses TRBV5-5 and TRBJ2-2; a weak D match, TRBD2 (6 bases). CDR3 length: 15 residues. V was pared by 2 bases and J by 2 bases, with 10 bases between. From germline, CDR1 is SGHKS and CDR2 YYEKEE (reference sequence).